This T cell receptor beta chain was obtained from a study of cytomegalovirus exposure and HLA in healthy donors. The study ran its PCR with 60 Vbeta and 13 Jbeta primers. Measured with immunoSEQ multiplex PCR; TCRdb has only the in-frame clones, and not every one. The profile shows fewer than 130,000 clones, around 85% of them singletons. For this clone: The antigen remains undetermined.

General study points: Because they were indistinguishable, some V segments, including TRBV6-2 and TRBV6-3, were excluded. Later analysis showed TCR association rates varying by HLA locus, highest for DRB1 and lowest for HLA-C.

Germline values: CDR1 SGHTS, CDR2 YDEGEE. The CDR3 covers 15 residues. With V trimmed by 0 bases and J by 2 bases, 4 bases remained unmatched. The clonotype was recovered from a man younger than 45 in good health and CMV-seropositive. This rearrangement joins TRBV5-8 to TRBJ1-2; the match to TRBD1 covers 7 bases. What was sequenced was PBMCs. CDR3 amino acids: CASSLAGGGNYGYTF. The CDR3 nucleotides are TGTGCCAGCAGCTTGGCCGGAGGGGGCAACTATGGCTACACCTTC.